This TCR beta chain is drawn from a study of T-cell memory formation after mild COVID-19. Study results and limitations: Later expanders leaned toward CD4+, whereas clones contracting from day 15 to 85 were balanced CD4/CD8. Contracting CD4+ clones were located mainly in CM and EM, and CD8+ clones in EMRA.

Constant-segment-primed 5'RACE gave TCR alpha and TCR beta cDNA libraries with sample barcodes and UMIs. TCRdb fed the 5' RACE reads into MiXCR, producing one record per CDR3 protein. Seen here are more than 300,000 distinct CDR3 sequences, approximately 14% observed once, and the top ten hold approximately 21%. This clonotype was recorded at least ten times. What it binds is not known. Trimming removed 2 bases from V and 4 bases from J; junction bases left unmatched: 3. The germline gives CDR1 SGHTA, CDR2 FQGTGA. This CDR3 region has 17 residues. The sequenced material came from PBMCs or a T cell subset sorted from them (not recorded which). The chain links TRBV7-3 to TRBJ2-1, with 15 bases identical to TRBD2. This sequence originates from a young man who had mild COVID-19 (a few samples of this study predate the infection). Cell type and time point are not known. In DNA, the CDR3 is TGTGCCAGCAGCTTACCCGGGACTAGCGGGGGGTACAATGAGCAGTTCTTC. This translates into CASSLPGTSGGYNEQFF.